Listed here are 7 T cell receptor beta chains from one sample, sequenced in a study of human T cells and chemical hapten exposure. TCRdb used MiXCR to reprocess the RACE reads, holding one entry per CDR3 protein. The sample records a few hundred thousand distinct CDR3 sequences, more than 6.5% being singletons. This sample's time point: pre-sensitization, week 0. Indicated treatment: therapeutic diphenylcyclopropenone sensitization with weekly scalp DPC. This sample comprised whole blood, obtained in connection with sensitization to the hapten diphenylcyclopropenone (DPC). These receptors originate from a woman between 35 and 50 years old with alopecia areata. Some clones in this sample may be carry-over from other donors' samples.

This clonotype has only one observation. The chain links TRBV25-1 to TRBJ2-3; TRBD1 aligns across 7 bases. With V trimmed by 4 bases and J by 2 bases, 6 bases remained unmatched. This CDR3 comprises 15 residues. Germline V gives CDR1 MGHDK, CDR2 SYGVNS. The CDR3 DNA reads as TGTGCCAGCAGTGCCCGAGGGACAGCCACAGATACGCAGTATTTT. This encodes CASSARGTATDTQYF.

This clonotype was seen at least ten times. CDR3 sequence (DNA): TGTGCCAGCAGCGCAGGGGAGGGAACTGAAGCTTTCTTT. It encodes CASSAGEGTEAFF. The V and J genes are TRBV7-3 and TRBJ1-1; a possible D gene is TRBD1 (6 bases). The length of the CDR3 is 13 residues. Germline assignment: CDR1 SGHTA and CDR2 FQGTGA. Trimming removed 5 bases at V and 5 bases at J, with 12 bases between.

V usage is TRBV29-1 and J usage is TRBJ2-1; 10 nucleotides line up with TRBD2. This CDR3 has 12 amino acids. Trimming cost V 7 bases and J 8 bases; bases outside gene matches: 5. Germline assignment: CDR1 SQVTM and CDR2 ANQGSEA. Here the CDR3 DNA reads TGCAGCGCCGAAGGGACTAGCGATGAGCAGTTCTTC. It yields the protein CSAEGTSDEQFF.

This clonotype has at least ten counts. CDR3 in DNA: TGCAGTGCGTCCGGAGACACTGAAGCTTTCTTT. Amino acid sequence: CSASGDTEAFF. The chain couples TRBV20-1 to TRBJ1-1; D is unresolved. Trimming pared 6 bases from V and 3 bases from J, leaving 8 bases between. The CDR3 extends over 11 amino acids. In germline, CDR1 is DFQATT, CDR2 SNEGSKA (reference sequence).

This chain joins TRBV20-1 and TRBJ1-5, with a possible D match to TRBD1 (5 bases). V was trimmed by 5 bases and J by 7 bases, leaving 21 bases between them. The CDR3 consists of 15 residues. Germline V gene lookup returns CDR1 DFQATT and CDR2 SNEGSKA (reference sequence). CDR3 amino acids: CSASSDPGLLQPQHF. The CDR3 DNA reads as TGCAGTGCTTCTTCCGACCCGGGACTTCTCCAGCCCCAGCATTTT.

The genes are TRBV28 and TRBJ2-2; TRBD1 matches 8 bases. Germline V CDR1 and CDR2: MDHEN, SYDVKM. The CDR3 extends over 15 amino acids. V lost 4 bases to trimming and J lost 4 bases; unmatched junction nucleotides: 5. The CDR3 loop is CASSSGQGSTGELFF. The CDR3 coding sequence is TGTGCCAGCAGTTCTGGACAGGGAAGCACCGGGGAGCTGTTTTTT.

In this sample, this clonotype turned up a few times. V gene TRBV4-2 combines with J gene TRBJ2-2; D is ambiguous. Germline assignment: CDR1 LGHNA and CDR2 YNFKEQ. Trimming removed 0 bases from V and 2 bases from J, with 7 bases in between. CDR3 length: 15 amino acids. The CDR3, as DNA: TGTGCCAGCAGCCAAGATCATGTAAACACCGGGGAGCTGTTTTTT. Its translation: CASSQDHVNTGELFF.